The rows below give T cell receptor beta chains drawn from one sample of a study of early T cells in non-severe SARS-CoV-2 infection. In TCRdb, the 5' RACE reads were re-called with MiXCR into one record per CDR3 protein. The data hold around 26,000 distinct CDR3 sequences, with approximately 5% observed a single time. Material for sequencing was whole blood. These receptors were collected from an adult who was a healthcare worker with PCR-confirmed SARS-CoV-2 infection or an uninfected control (not recorded which). Both conserved end residues are part of each CDR3. The D gene is left open where the match is weak. Only part of the rows carry a size: once, few, many, or a class if the clone is expanded.

J | size | V | D | CDR3 | DNA
TRBJ1-3 | many | TRBV12-3/TRBV12-4 | . | CASNHRAGNTIYF | TGTGCCAGCAATCACAGGGCTGGAAACACCATATATTTT
TRBJ2-7 | many | TRBV7-8 | . | CASSLRDRGVYEQYF | TGTGCCAGCAGCTTAAGGGACCGAGGAGTGTACGAGCAGTACTTC
TRBJ2-1 | few | TRBV10-1 | . | CASSESVAENEQFF | TGCGCCAGCAGTGAGTCCGTGGCAGAAAATGAGCAGTTCTTC
TRBJ2-5 | many | TRBV5-1 | . | CASSLGRQGETQYF | TGCGCCAGCAGCTTAGGCCGTCAAGGCGAGACCCAGTACTTC
TRBJ2-1 | many | TRBV12-3/TRBV12-4 | . | CASSPPGSGANEQFF | TGTGCCAGCAGTCCGCCGGGATCGGGGGCCAATGAGCAGTTCTTC
TRBJ2-5 | few | TRBV29-1 | . | CSGGTETQYF | TGCAGCGGAGGGACAGAGACCCAGTACTTC
TRBJ2-1 | medium-sized | TRBV18 | . | CASSPMSPGGGEQFF | TGTGCCAGCTCACCAATGAGCCCTGGAGGGGGTGAGCAGTTCTTC
TRBJ1-2 | many | TRBV11-3 | . | CASSFYDGLGYTF | TGTGCCAGCAGCTTCTACGACGGGTTGGGCTACACCTTC
TRBJ2-3 | . | TRBV28 | TRBD2 | CASSLILAGGTDTQYF | TGTGCCAGCAGTCTCATACTAGCGGGAGGGACAGATACGCAGTATTTT
TRBJ1-6 | many | TRBV18 | TRBD1 | CASSPLGQGASYNSPLHF | TGTGCCAGCTCACCACTGGGACAGGGAGCCTCCTATAATTCACCCCTCCACTTT
TRBJ2-3 | many | TRBV6-1 | TRBD1 | CASSEFSGTGTDTQYF | TGTGCCAGCAGTGAATTTTCGGGGACAGGGACTGATACGCAGTATTTT
TRBJ1-6 | many | TRBV12-3/TRBV12-4 | . | CASGPISSYNSPLHF | TGTGCCAGCGGACCCATCAGCTCCTATAATTCACCCCTCCACTTT
TRBJ1-1 | many | TRBV12-3/TRBV12-4 | . | CASRTPGVMNTEAFF | TGTGCCAGCAGAACGCCGGGGGTTATGAACACTGAAGCTTTCTTT
TRBJ2-1 | many | TRBV29-1 | TRBD2 | CSVEGRGREGEQFF | TGCAGCGTTGAAGGCAGAGGGAGGGAGGGTGAGCAGTTCTTC
TRBJ2-7 | many | TRBV28 | TRBD1 | CASSSTGVGYEQYF | TGTGCCAGCAGTTCGACAGGGGTGGGCTACGAGCAGTACTTC
TRBJ2-3 | many | TRBV20-1 | . | CSARLSPPDTQYF | TGCAGTGCTAGGTTGAGCCCACCAGATACGCAGTATTTT
TRBJ2-3 | many | TRBV29-1 | TRBD2 | CSVEGTSSPDTQYF | TGCAGCGTCGAGGGGACTAGCTCACCAGATACGCAGTATTTT
TRBJ2-1 | . | TRBV20-1 | TRBD2 | CSAPSGLAGGLKQFF | TGCAGTGCCCCCTCGGGACTAGCGGGGGGTTTAAAGCAGTTCTTC
TRBJ1-1 | many | TRBV18 | TRBD1 | CASSPPQGLGNTEAFF | TGTGCCAGCTCACCACCACAGGGGCTGGGGAACACTGAAGCTTTCTTT
TRBJ2-5 | few | TRBV10-3 | . | CAIRVGETQYF | TGTGCCATCAGGGTTGGAGAGACCCAGTACTTC
TRBJ2-1 | many | TRBV10-2 | . | CASSVGVRNEQFF | TGCGCCAGCAGTGTAGGCGTCAGAAATGAGCAGTTCTTC
TRBJ2-3 | . | TRBV5-6 | . | CVSTVTRSADTQYF | TGTGTCAGCACCGTCACACGGTCGGCAGATACGCAGTATTTT
TRBJ1-1 | . | TRBV18 | . | CASSPRMNTEAFF | TGTGCCAGCTCACCACGCATGAACACTGAAGCTTTCTTT
TRBJ1-1 | many | TRBV7-9 | . | CASSLSGTEAFF | TGTGCCAGCAGCTTAAGTGGCACTGAAGCTTTCTTT
TRBJ2-1 | many | TRBV20-1 | . | CSATPRAENEQFF | TGCAGTGCAACCCCCCGGGCTGAAAATGAGCAGTTCTTC
TRBJ2-7 | few | TRBV4-1 | . | CASSQSAGGEYEQYF | TGCGCCAGCAGCCAATCGGCCGGAGGGGAATACGAGCAGTACTTC
TRBJ2-3 | many | TRBV7-8 | TRBD2 | CASSLLLAGATDTQYF | TGTGCCAGCAGCTTACTTCTAGCGGGAGCCACAGATACGCAGTATTTT
TRBJ2-1 | . | TRBV20-1 | . | CSARQSRGSPGSYNEQFF | TGCAGTGCTAGACAGAGTCGGGGATCGCCCGGTTCCTACAATGAGCAGTTCTTC
TRBJ1-1 | . | TRBV12-5 | . | CASGLVRGRRTAQKEAFF | TGTGCTAGTGGTTTGGTACGTGGACGACGGACAGCCCAAAAGGAAGCTTTCTTT
TRBJ2-2 | many | TRBV6-1 | . | CASSEAPRDGELFF | TGTGCCAGCAGTGAAGCGCCCAGGGACGGGGAGCTGTTTTTT
TRBJ2-1 | few | TRBV10-2 | . | CASSDRVTYNEQFF | TGCGCCAGCAGTGACAGGGTAACCTACAATGAGCAGTTCTTC
TRBJ2-1 | few | TRBV24-1 | . | CATSDEDTQPYNEQFF | TGTGCCACCAGTGATGAGGACACGCAACCGTACAATGAGCAGTTCTTC
TRBJ1-6 | many | TRBV6-5 | TRBD1 | CASSYSDRGPSPLHF | TGTGCCAGCAGTTACTCCGACAGGGGGCCTTCACCCCTCCACTTT
TRBJ2-7 | . | TRBV29-1 | . | CSYNRDPQAEQYF | TGCAGCTACAACCGGGACCCTCAGGCAGAGCAGTACTTC
TRBJ2-6 | many | TRBV19 | . | CASTVGGTGANVLTF | TGTGCCAGCACGGTCGGGGGCACTGGGGCCAACGTCCTGACTTTC
TRBJ1-2 | many | TRBV12-3/TRBV12-4 | . | CASSYGARSGGRAGGYTF | TGTGCCAGCAGTTATGGAGCCCGCAGTGGGGGCAGGGCGGGTGGCTACACCTTC
TRBJ2-7 | many | TRBV5-4 | . | CASSLILGAMPSYEQYF | TGTGCCAGCAGCTTGATATTGGGAGCCATGCCTTCCTACGAGCAGTACTTC
TRBJ2-7 | many | TRBV9 | TRBD1 | CASTPGTGSYEQYF | TGTGCCAGCACCCCCGGGACAGGCTCCTACGAGCAGTACTTC
TRBJ2-7 | . | TRBV11-2 | TRBD1 | CASSFSGGQGESYEQYF | TGTGCCAGCAGCTTTAGTGGGGGACAGGGGGAATCCTACGAGCAGTACTTC
TRBJ1-5 | few | TRBV6-2/TRBV6-3 | . | CASKNPSGRGNQPQHF | TGTGCCAGCAAGAACCCCTCAGGGCGCGGCAATCAGCCCCAGCATTTT
TRBJ1-1 | . | TRBV29-1 | TRBD1 | CSVEDPAGGRDEAFF | TGCAGCGTTGAAGATCCGGCAGGGGGTAGGGATGAAGCTTTCTTT
TRBJ2-1 | . | TRBV12-3/TRBV12-4 | . | CASSEGEVSEQFF | TGTGCCAGCAGCGAAGGGGAGGTTAGTGAGCAGTTCTTC
TRBJ2-1 | few | TRBV7-9 | . | CASSQGGGEQFF | TGTGCCAGCAGTCAGGGGGGTGGTGAGCAGTTCTTC
TRBJ2-3 | medium-sized | TRBV12-3/TRBV12-4 | . | CASSLTRRTDTQYF | TGTGCCAGCAGTTTAACCAGGCGCACAGATACGCAGTATTTT
TRBJ2-1 | many | TRBV9 | . | CASSVAMGDEQFF | TGTGCCAGCAGCGTAGCTATGGGCGATGAGCAGTTCTTC
TRBJ2-5 | many | TRBV7-9 | TRBD2 | CASSLAGLVGETQYF | TGTGCCAGCAGCTTAGCCGGACTAGTTGGCGAGACCCAGTACTTC
TRBJ2-3 | medium-sized | TRBV29-1 | . | CSVWVGTDTQYF | TGCAGCGTCTGGGTCGGCACAGATACGCAGTATTTT
TRBJ2-2 | many | TRBV19 | . | CASRPPGTFEGELFF | TGTGCCAGTAGGCCCCCGGGGACATTCGAAGGGGAGCTGTTTTTT
TRBJ1-3 | . | TRBV7-2 | . | CASTLDGSPGNTIYF | TGTGCCAGCACCCTAGATGGGTCGCCCGGGAACACCATATATTTT